Detailed here is one T cell receptor (beta chain). Its antigen remains unknown. This sample is part of a study of vaccination and CD4 T cells after COVID-19. Looking at the study overall: Fewer than 10 convalescent patients had mild and one had severe PCR-confirmed SARS-CoV-2 disease. The convalescents were made up of six males and four females, two of whom were Hispanic. In culture, cells were exposed to overlapping spike peptides from SARS-CoV-2, HCoV-NL63, HCoV-OC43 and HCoV-229E.

Time point specified: late sampling 161 to 241 days after vaccination in three convalescent patients. Treatment in this sample: roughly nine-day PBMC culture with coronavirus spike peptide pools or control peptides (ViraFEST assay). Sequenced with the Oncomine TCR Beta short-read assay was DNA taken from cultured CD4+ T cells. Once CD4+ T cells had been cultured, genomic DNA was extracted from them. TCRdb re-called the PCR reads with MiXCR, one entry per CDR3 protein. The table records 20,000 to 30,000 distinct CDR3 sequences, roughly a third of them present only once. CDR3 length: 16 residues. J lost 5 bases, V lost 1 base, and 6 bases had no gene match. Germline CDR1 is SGHTA and CDR2 is FQGNSA.

Sequencing was performed on CD4+ T cells from blood, cultured in vitro, taken about 7 months after SARS-CoV-2 vaccination. The V gene is TRBV7-2, the J gene TRBJ2-5, with 11 bases identical to TRBD2. The clonotype comes from a human donor who had recovered from COVID-19. The CDR3 here is CASSLEASGRMETQYF. CDR3 nucleotide sequence: TGTGCCAGCAGCTTAGAAGCTAGCGGGAGGATGGAGACCCAGTACTTC.